This T cell receptor (beta chain) was sequenced for a study of blood T cell repertoires in COVID-19. Looking at the study overall: Samples taken during acute and convalescent COVID-19 were collected in the United States, Italy and Spain. The cDNA or gDNA used as material had been derived from T cells, B-cell-depleted T cells, or PBMCs.

As processed by the authors: Estimation of nucleated cell counts relied on the amplification of reference gene primers. Profiling relied on immunoSEQ multiplex PCR, and the TCRdb table lists in-frame clones only, not all of them. D and trimming were read from the DNA, whereas the V and J calls and clone size are those reported in that table. The table lists about 120,000 clones, just under 90% of them singletons. The CDR3 consists of 15 residues. V shed 2 bases and J 2 bases; nucleotides not matched to a gene: 5. CDR1 and CDR2 (germline): GTSNPN, SVGIG (reference sequence). The material sequenced was peripheral blood. The clonotype was recovered from a woman between 50 and 59 years old with acute or convalescent COVID-19. The chain carries TRBV30 and TRBJ2-7; 11 bases are a match to TRBD2. As DNA, the CDR3 is TGTGCCTGGAGTCCCAGACTAGCGGGAACCTACGAGCAGTACTTC. This encodes CAWSPRLAGTYEQYF.